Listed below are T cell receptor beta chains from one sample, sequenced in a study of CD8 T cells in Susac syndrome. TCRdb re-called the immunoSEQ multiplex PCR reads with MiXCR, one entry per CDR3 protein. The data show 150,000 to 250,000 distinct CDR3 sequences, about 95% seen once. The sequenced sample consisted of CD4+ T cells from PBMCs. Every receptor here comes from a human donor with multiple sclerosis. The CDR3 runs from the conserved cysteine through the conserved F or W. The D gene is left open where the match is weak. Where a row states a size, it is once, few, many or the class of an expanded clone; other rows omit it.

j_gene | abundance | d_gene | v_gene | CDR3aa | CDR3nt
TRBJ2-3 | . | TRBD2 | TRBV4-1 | CASSQEQGLAGGADTQYF | TGCGCCAGCAGCCAAGAGCAGGGACTAGCGGGCGGAGCAGATACGCAGTATTTT
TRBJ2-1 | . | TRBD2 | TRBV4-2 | CASSWTSGGDNEQFF | TGTGCCAGCAGCTGGACTAGCGGGGGCGACAATGAGCAGTTCTTC
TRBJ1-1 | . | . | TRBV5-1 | CASSPVSKTEAFF | TGCGCCAGCTCACCGGTATCGAAAACTGAAGCTTTCTTT
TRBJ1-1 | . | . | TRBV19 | CATPQWLLTEAFF | TGTGCCACTCCTCAATGGTTACTCACTGAAGCTTTCTTT
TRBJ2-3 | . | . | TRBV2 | CASRDGQSTDTQYF | TGTGCCAGCAGAGACGGACAGAGCACAGATACGCAGTATTTT
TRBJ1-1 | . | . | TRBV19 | CASSLVYEAFF | TGTGCCAGTAGTCTGGTCTATGAAGCTTTCTTT
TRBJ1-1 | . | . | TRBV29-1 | CSVGDSRGEAFF | TGCAGCGTGGGGGACTCGCGGGGAGAAGCTTTCTTT
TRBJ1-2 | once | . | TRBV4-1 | CASSHPGPEAYGYTF | TGCGCCAGCAGCCACCCGGGACCGGAAGCCTATGGCTACACCTTC
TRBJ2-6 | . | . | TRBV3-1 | CASSQGGAVTSGANVLTF | TGTGCCAGCAGCCAAGGAGGAGCGGTGACCTCTGGGGCCAACGTCCTGACTTTC
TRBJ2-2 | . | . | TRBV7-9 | CASSLSRGGELFF | TGTGCCAGCAGCTTGAGTCGAGGCGGGGAGCTGTTTTTT
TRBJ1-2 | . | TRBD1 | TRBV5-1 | CASSWRGHSSNTF | TGCGCCAGCAGTTGGAGGGGGCACTCGTCGAACACCTTC
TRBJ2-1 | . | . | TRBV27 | CASRGGPGTNYNEQFF | TGTGCCAGCAGAGGGGGACCCGGGACAAACTACAATGAGCAGTTCTTC
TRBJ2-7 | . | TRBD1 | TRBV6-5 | CASRPDRGSYEQYF | TGTGCCAGCAGACCGGACAGGGGCTCCTACGAGCAGTACTTC
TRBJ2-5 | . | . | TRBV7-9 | CASSLVPALTQYF | TGTGCCAGCAGCTTAGTGCCGGCTCTGACCCAGTACTTC
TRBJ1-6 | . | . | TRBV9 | CASSVAPAVRGSPLHF | TGTGCCAGCAGCGTAGCTCCGGCAGTCAGAGGGTCACCCCTCCACTTT
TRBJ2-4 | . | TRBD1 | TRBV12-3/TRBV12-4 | CASSPLDRGKNIQYF | TGTGCCAGCAGTCCCCTGGACAGGGGGAAAAACATTCAGTACTTC
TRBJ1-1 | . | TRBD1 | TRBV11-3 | CASSRTGYTEAFF | TGTGCCAGCAGCAGGACAGGGTACACTGAAGCTTTCTTT
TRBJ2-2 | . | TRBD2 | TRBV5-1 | CASSFEAGGVELFF | TGCGCCAGCAGCTTTGAGGCGGGAGGAGTGGAGCTGTTTTTT
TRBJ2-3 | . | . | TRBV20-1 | CSGVLAGTDTQYF | TGCAGTGGGGTACTAGCTGGCACAGATACGCAGTATTTT
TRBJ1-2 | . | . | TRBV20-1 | CSARAQTGSLYGYTF | TGCAGTGCTAGAGCCCAGACAGGTTCACTCTATGGCTACACCTTC
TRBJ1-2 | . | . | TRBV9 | CASTPEGWNYGYTF | TGTGCCAGCACCCCAGAGGGGTGGAACTATGGCTACACCTTC
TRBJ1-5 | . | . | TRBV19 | CASTAQFNQPQHF | TGTGCCAGTACCGCACAGTTCAATCAGCCCCAGCATTTT
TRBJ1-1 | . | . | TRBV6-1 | CASSYPLAEAFF | TGTGCCAGCAGTTATCCCCTCGCTGAAGCTTTCTTT
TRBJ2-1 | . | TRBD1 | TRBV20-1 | CSAYRGHDEQFF | TGCAGTGCTTACAGGGGGCATGACGAGCAGTTCTTC
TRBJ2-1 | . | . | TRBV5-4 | CASSPDQSRPEQFF | TGTGCCAGCAGCCCGGACCAGTCTCGGCCGGAGCAGTTCTTC
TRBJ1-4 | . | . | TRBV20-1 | CSARNEKLFF | TGCAGTGCTAGGAATGAAAAACTGTTTTTT
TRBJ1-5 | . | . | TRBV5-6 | CASSLVGNQPQHF | TGTGCCAGCAGCTTGGTTGGGAATCAGCCCCAGCATTTT
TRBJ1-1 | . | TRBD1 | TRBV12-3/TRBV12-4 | CASIPRGGGITEAFF | TGTGCCAGCATTCCCAGGGGGGGCGGGATCACTGAAGCTTTCTTT
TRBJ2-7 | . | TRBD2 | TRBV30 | CAWRRISGVYEQYF | TGTGCCTGGAGAAGAATTAGCGGGGTCTACGAGCAGTACTTC
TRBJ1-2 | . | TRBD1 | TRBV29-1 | CSVPRRGTGTHGYTF | TGCAGCGTCCCAAGACGAGGGACAGGGACCCATGGCTACACCTTC
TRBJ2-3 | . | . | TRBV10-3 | CAISDRMDTQYF | TGTGCCATCAGCGACCGGATGGATACGCAGTATTTT
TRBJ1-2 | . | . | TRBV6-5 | CASSSYSSYNYGYTF | TGTGCCAGCAGTTCATACAGTAGCTATAACTATGGCTACACCTTC
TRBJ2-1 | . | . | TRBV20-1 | CSARWGYNEQFF | TGCAGTGCTAGGTGGGGATACAATGAGCAGTTCTTC